This T cell receptor beta chain derives from a study of OX40 agonist ivuxolimab in advanced cancers. Looking at the study overall: The patients received agonistic anti-OX40 (CD134) antibody ivuxolimab.

Notes on the study in general: No antigen was identified for the clonally expanded peripheral T cells.

Clones were read by immunoSEQ multiplex PCR, and TCRdb kept only the in-frame ones, dropping some. The sample lists 60,000 to 75,000 clones, roughly 80% occurring once. V was cut by 5 bases and J by 8 bases, with 9 bases left in between. CDR3 size: 10 residues. Germline values: CDR1 SQVTM, CDR2 ANQGSEA. As to this clone: Its antigen remains unidentified.

The sample was CD4+ or CD8+ T cells sorted from blood, taken in a trial of the OX40 agonist ivuxolimab. V usage is TRBV29-1 and J usage is TRBJ2-5; the D gene is possibly TRBD2 (5 bases). This clonotype was sampled from an adult with an advanced solid tumor such as melanoma, head and neck, liver or kidney cancer. CDR3 sequence: CSVRTGTQYF. The DNA for the CDR3 is TGCAGCGTTCGGACGGGAACCCAGTACTTC.